These T cell receptor beta chains were read from a single sample in a study of blood T cell repertoires in COVID-19. Clones were read by immunoSEQ multiplex PCR, and TCRdb kept only the in-frame ones, dropping some. The data show under 200,000 clones, with around nine tenths seen just once and less than 0.7% held by the top ten. Sequenced: peripheral blood. These TCRs come from a man aged 55 to 70 with COVID-19, enrolled during active disease. The CDR3 runs from the conserved cysteine through the conserved F or W. D genes are given only for firm matches. Clone size is not always given. Where it is, it says once, few, many or a class for expanded clones.

D gene	clone size	V gene	J gene	CDR3 DNA	CDR3 protein
-	-	TRBV2	TRBJ1-2	TGTGCCAGCAGTGGGGCAGTTGACTATGGCTACACCTTC	CASSGAVDYGYTF
-	-	TRBV11-3	TRBJ1-1	TGTGCCAGCAGCGAGGGAGGATTTCGACCTACGGGGACTGAAGCTTTCTTT	CASSEGGFRPTGTEAFF
-	-	TRBV6-6	TRBJ1-5	TGTGCCAGCAGTTATAACAATCAGCCCCAGCATTTT	CASSYNNQPQHF
-	-	TRBV6-5	TRBJ2-1	TGTGCCAGCAGTTACGCGAAGTTGACTCATGAGCAGTTCTTC	CASSYAKLTHEQFF
-	-	TRBV27	TRBJ1-1	TGTGCCAGCAGTTTAAACAACAGGCCGAACACTGAAGCTTTCTTT	CASSLNNRPNTEAFF
TRBD2	few	TRBV7-2	TRBJ2-7	TGTGCCAGCAGCCGGACTAGCGCCTACTACGAGCAGTACTTC	CASSRTSAYYEQYF
-	-	TRBV11-2	TRBJ2-3	TGTGCCAGCAGCAGCGAAGACCGACTATTAGCGGGCACAGATACGCAGTATTTT	CASSSEDRLLAGTDTQYF
TRBD1	-	TRBV28	TRBJ1-6	TGTGCCAGCAGGAAGGGGGCAGGTAATTCACCCCTCCACTTT	CASRKGAGNSPLHF
TRBD1	-	TRBV10-3	TRBJ1-2	TGTGCCATCAGTGCGACAGGGGACTATGGCTACACCTTC	CAISATGDYGYTF
-	once	TRBV4-2	TRBJ1-4	TGTGCCAGCAGCCCTCCAGGGTCTGGTTATGATGAAAAACTGTTTTTT	CASSPPGSGYDEKLFF
TRBD1	-	TRBV29-1	TRBJ1-2	TGCAGCGATACAGGGGGACCTAACTATGGCTACACCTTC	CSDTGGPNYGYTF
-	-	TRBV11-3	TRBJ2-7	TGTGCCAGCAGCCCCCGCGGGGCCGGGGGAAACTACGAGCAGTACTTC	CASSPRGAGGNYEQYF
-	-	TRBV9	TRBJ2-2	TGTGCCAGCAGCGTCGGAGGGCACAGCGGGGAGCTGTTTTTT	CASSVGGHSGELFF
-	-	TRBV25-1	TRBJ1-1	TGTGCCAGCCGGGGACAAGGAATGAACACTGAAGCTTTCTTT	CASRGQGMNTEAFF
TRBD1	-	TRBV30	TRBJ1-5	TGTGCCTGGAGAGAACAGGGGGAGGCTCAGCCCCAGCATTTT	CAWREQGEAQPQHF
TRBD2	few	TRBV19	TRBJ2-1	TGTGCCACCTCGACCGCTAGCGGGCCGAACAATGAGCAGTTCTTC	CATSTASGPNNEQFF
TRBD1	-	TRBV28	TRBJ2-7	TGTGCCAGCGTACCTTGGGCCCGGGACAGGTACGAGCAGTACTTC	CASVPWARDRYEQYF
-	-	TRBV28	TRBJ1-3	TGTGCCAGCACCACAGGAGGGGTCTCTGGAAACACCATATATTTT	CASTTGGVSGNTIYF
TRBD2	-	TRBV4-3	TRBJ2-3	TGCGCCAGCAGCCGGACAGGAGGGACTAGCGGGGGGGCTGGGGATACGCAGTATTTT	CASSRTGGTSGGAGDTQYF
-	once	TRBV7-2	TRBJ2-2	TGTGCCAGCAGATTAGGCGGGGTGGACACCGGGGAGCTGTTTTTT	CASRLGGVDTGELFF
TRBD2	-	TRBV4-1	TRBJ2-1	TGCGCCAGCAGCCAACAGCGGGGGGGCTCCTACAATGAGCAGTTCTTC	CASSQQRGGSYNEQFF
-	once	TRBV20-1	TRBJ1-2	TGCAGTGCCCTGTACGGTCGGGGCTACACCTTC	CSALYGRGYTF
-	-	TRBV11-2	TRBJ1-3	TGTGCCAGCAGCCCAAGTAGCTCTGGAAACACCATATATTTT	CASSPSSSGNTIYF
TRBD2	-	TRBV19	TRBJ2-1	TGTGCCAGTAGTATTTCCCGGGGGGATGAGCAGTTCTTC	CASSISRGDEQFF
TRBD1	-	TRBV25-1	TRBJ1-4	TGTGCCAGCAGTGCTAAATCGGACAGGGGCCTCTTGATTGAAAAACTGTTTTTT	CASSAKSDRGLLIEKLFF
-	once	TRBV21-1	TRBJ2-3	TGTGCCAGCAGCGCCCGGGACAGCCAACCTAGCACAGATACGCAGTATTTT	CASSARDSQPSTDTQYF
-	-	TRBV15	TRBJ1-5	TGTGCCACCAGCAGACAGGGTTTAAGCAATCAGCCCCAGCATTTT	CATSRQGLSNQPQHF
TRBD1	-	TRBV4-1	TRBJ2-7	TGCGCCATTCTTCCGGGACAGGGTCTTCGAGAGCAGTACTTC	CAILPGQGLREQYF
TRBD2	-	TRBV13	TRBJ2-3	TGTGCCACCACCTCTAGCAGGACTAGGGATACGCAGTATTTT	CATTSSRTRDTQYF
-	-	TRBV14	TRBJ1-1	TGTGCCAGCAGCCATACACAGAACACTGAAGCTTTCTTT	CASSHTQNTEAFF
TRBD2	few	TRBV5-1	TRBJ2-1	TGCGCCAGCAGCTTAGATCGGGGGAGGGCTTTTGTAGATGAGCAGTTCTTC	CASSLDRGRAFVDEQFF
TRBD1	-	TRBV18	TRBJ1-2	TGTGCCAGCTCACCACCTACAGGGGGTGGCTACACCTTC	CASSPPTGGGYTF
-	-	TRBV9	TRBJ1-1	TGTGCCAGCAGCCCGACAGTAATGAACACTGAAGCTTTCTTT	CASSPTVMNTEAFF
-	-	TRBV7-2	TRBJ2-5	TGTGCCAGCAGCCTCCTCTCCCCAGAGACCCAGTACTTC	CASSLLSPETQYF
TRBD1	-	TRBV6-5	TRBJ1-6	TGTGCCAGCAGTCAAACAGGGGAGAGTTCACCCCTCCACTTT	CASSQTGESSPLHF
TRBD1	-	TRBV29-1	TRBJ2-1	TGCAGCACCCTAACAGGGGGCCTCTACAATGAGCAGTTCTTC	CSTLTGGLYNEQFF
TRBD2	-	TRBV3-1/TRBV3-2	TRBJ2-1	TGTGCCAGCAGCCAAGCGGGGGGGTCCTACAATGAGCAGTTCTTC	CASSQAGGSYNEQFF
TRBD1	-	TRBV24-1	TRBJ2-2	TGTGCCACCAGTGACCCCCCCCGGACAGGGGACACCGGGGAGCTGTTTTTT	CATSDPPRTGDTGELFF
-	once	TRBV2	TRBJ2-7	TGTGCCAGCAGTGAATCGCCTAGCTCCTACGAGCAGTACTTC	CASSESPSSYEQYF
TRBD1	-	TRBV27	TRBJ1-2	TGTGCCAGCAGACAGGGGGCGCGCGTTGGCTACACCTTC	CASRQGARVGYTF